A selection of T cell receptor beta chains follows, all from one sample in a study of siplizumab effects on memory and regulatory T cells. Here immunoSEQ multiplex PCR was the method, and the copy in TCRdb shows in-frame clones only, minus some. The sample lists about 100,000 clones, about 94% seen once, with approximately 1.5% in the top ten. Sequenced sample: non-Treg CD4+ T cells sorted from blood. The receptors originated from a human donor in good health. The CDR3 runs from the conserved cysteine through the conserved F or W. The D gene is left open where the match is weak. Clone size, where shown, is once, few, many, or a class for clones that have expanded.

clone_size j_call d_call v_call cdr3_aa cdr3_nt
- TRBJ2-5 - TRBV5-1 CASSSGQTQETQYF TGCGCCAGCAGCTCCGGACAAACACAAGAGACCCAGTACTTC
- TRBJ2-1 - TRBV28 CASILGGQGEDEQFF TGTGCCAGCATACTAGGCGGGCAGGGGGAGGATGAGCAGTTCTTC
- TRBJ1-1 TRBD1 TRBV19 CASSIGPGGTEAFF TGTGCCAGTAGTATTGGCCCAGGGGGCACTGAAGCTTTCTTT
- TRBJ2-5 - TRBV9 CASSVGGVSRETQYF TGTGCCAGCAGCGTAGGCGGGGTAAGCCGAGAGACCCAGTACTTC
- TRBJ2-7 - TRBV6-5 CASSYRGFYEQYF TGTGCCAGCAGTTACAGGGGTTTCTACGAGCAGTACTTC
- TRBJ2-7 TRBD1 TRBV6-6 CASSREDRVPYEQYF TGTGCCAGCAGTAGGGAGGACAGGGTACCCTACGAGCAGTACTTC
- TRBJ1-3 - TRBV19 CASTITPGNTIYF TGTGCCAGTACCATAACCCCTGGAAACACCATATATTTT
- TRBJ1-4 - TRBV7-2 CATRGGGNEKLFF TGTGCCACCAGAGGCGGTGGTAATGAAAAACTGTTTTTT
- TRBJ2-2 TRBD2 TRBV6-4 CASSAGTSGRPTGELFF TGTGCCAGCAGTGCTGGGACTAGCGGGAGGCCCACCGGGGAGCTGTTTTTT
- TRBJ1-3 TRBD1 TRBV2 CASSLQGAGNTTYF TGTGCCAGCAGCTTACAGGGGGCTGGAAACACCACATATTTT
- TRBJ1-5 - TRBV6-1 CASSDHSPYNQPQHF TGTGCCAGCAGTGACCATTCACCCTATAATCAGCCCCAGCATTTT
once TRBJ2-3 - TRBV7-7 CASSLASGPTDTQYF TGTGCTAGCAGCTTAGCCAGCGGCCCCACAGATACGCAGTATTTT
- TRBJ2-1 TRBD2 TRBV2 CASTGGFYNEQFF TGTGCCAGCACGGGAGGGTTCTACAATGAGCAGTTCTTC
- TRBJ1-1 - TRBV7-9 CASSFRRADTEAFF TGTGCCAGCAGCTTTCGTAGGGCGGACACTGAAGCTTTCTTT
once TRBJ2-7 TRBD2 TRBV7-6 CASSTGLGEQYF TGTGCCAGCAGCACCGGACTAGGTGAGCAGTACTTC
- TRBJ2-7 TRBD2 TRBV7-9 CASSPGVAGATYEQYF TGTGCCAGCAGCCCAGGTGTAGCGGGGGCCACCTACGAGCAGTACTTC
- TRBJ1-3 - TRBV18 CASSPAGAGNTIYF TGTGCCAGCTCACCGGCGGGGGCTGGAAACACCATATATTTT
few TRBJ1-2 TRBD1 TRBV19 CASTLRGHDGYTF TGTGCCAGTACCCTCAGGGGGCATGATGGCTACACCTTC
- TRBJ2-7 - TRBV28 CVVRSSYEQYF TGTGTCGTCCGGAGCTCCTACGAGCAGTACTTC
once TRBJ1-1 TRBD1 TRBV5-1 CASSGTGIIGTEAFF TGCGCCAGCAGTGGGACAGGGATTATTGGGACTGAAGCTTTCTTT
- TRBJ2-7 TRBD1 TRBV18 CASSPDRYEQYF TGTGCCAGCTCACCGGACAGGTACGAGCAGTACTTC
- TRBJ2-2 TRBD1 TRBV9 CASSERTGGRTGELFF TGTGCCAGCAGCGAGAGAACAGGGGGTAGGACCGGGGAGCTGTTTTTT
- TRBJ2-1 TRBD2 TRBV7-6 CASSLETSRSYNEQFF TGTGCCAGCAGCTTAGAGACTAGCCGCTCCTACAATGAGCAGTTCTTC
once TRBJ1-3 TRBD1 TRBV7-6 CASSSYRGQGGNTIYF TGTGCCAGCAGCTCATACAGGGGGCAAGGTGGAAACACCATATATTTT
once TRBJ1-2 - TRBV12-5 CASGYRTAFYGYTF TGTGCTAGTGGTTATAGGACAGCCTTCTATGGCTACACCTTC
- TRBJ2-3 - TRBV6-1 CASRSDTQYF TGTGCCAGCAGGTCGGATACGCAGTATTTT
- TRBJ2-5 TRBD1 TRBV5-6 CASSLVDRLQTQYF TGTGCCAGCAGCTTGGTGGACAGGTTACAGACCCAGTACTTC
- TRBJ2-1 TRBD2 TRBV19 CASSTRGGSQFF TGTGCCAGTAGTACCCGGGGCGGGAGCCAGTTCTTC
- TRBJ2-1 TRBD2 TRBV19 CASRPNSGSVYNEQFF TGTGCCAGTAGACCCAATAGCGGGAGTGTCTACAATGAGCAGTTCTTC
- TRBJ2-3 - TRBV7-2 CASSLAYGTDTQYF TGTGCCAGCAGCTTAGCTTACGGTACAGATACGCAGTATTTT
- TRBJ2-5 - TRBV7-6 CASSASRETQYF TGTGCCAGCAGCGCCTCTCGGGAGACCCAGTACTTC
- TRBJ2-2 TRBD1 TRBV15 CATGTGSFTGELFF TGTGCCACCGGGACAGGGTCGTTCACCGGGGAGCTGTTTTTT
- TRBJ1-1 TRBD1 TRBV19 CASKTRGTGGTEAFF TGTGCCAGTAAAACTCGGGGGACAGGGGGCACTGAAGCTTTCTTT
- TRBJ2-1 - TRBV7-3 CASSLRDNEQFF TGTGCCAGCAGCTTACGGGACAATGAGCAGTTCTTC
- TRBJ2-1 TRBD1 TRBV7-3 CASSRQGGNEQFF TGTGCCAGCAGCCGACAGGGTGGGAATGAGCAGTTCTTC
- TRBJ2-1 TRBD1 TRBV7-7 CASSSGQGNEQFF TGTGCTAGCAGCTCGGGACAGGGAAATGAGCAGTTCTTC
- TRBJ1-1 - TRBV9 CASSSLTGETEAFF TGTGCCAGCAGCTCCCTGACGGGCGAGACTGAAGCTTTCTTT
- TRBJ1-2 - TRBV5-1 CASSLAVGGGSGYTF TGCGCCAGCAGCTTGGCGGTGGGGGGCGGCAGTGGCTACACCTTC
- TRBJ2-5 TRBD2 TRBV19 CASSSAGEETQYF TGTGCCAGTAGTTCGGCGGGAGAAGAGACCCAGTACTTC
- TRBJ1-5 - TRBV7-7 CASSFCLRQLVTLGNQPQHF TGTGCTAGCAGCTTTTGTTTACGACAGCTGGTTACCTTGGGCAATCAGCCCCAGCATTTT
- TRBJ2-1 TRBD2 TRBV7-2 CASSPSGGGQYNEQFF TGTGCCAGCAGCCCGAGCGGGGGAGGTCAGTACAATGAGCAGTTCTTC
- TRBJ2-7 TRBD1 TRBV27 CASSFGQGSYEQYF TGTGCCAGCAGTTTCGGACAGGGATCCTACGAGCAGTACTTC
- TRBJ2-5 TRBD1 TRBV25-1 CASSARQGTQETQYF TGTGCCAGCAGTGCCCGACAGGGGACCCAAGAGACCCAGTACTTC
- TRBJ2-7 TRBD1 TRBV19 CASTVGQGAYEQYF TGTGCCAGTACCGTGGGACAGGGGGCCTACGAGCAGTACTTC
- TRBJ2-3 TRBD2 TRBV6-1 CASRLAGSTDTQYF TGTGCCAGCAGACTAGCGGGGAGCACAGATACGCAGTATTTT
once TRBJ1-1 - TRBV13 CASSMFGGPNTEAFF TGTGCCAGCAGCATGTTTGGGGGACCGAACACTGAAGCTTTCTTT
few TRBJ2-3 - TRBV6-1 CASRGRVTDTQYF TGTGCCAGCAGGGGCAGAGTGACAGATACGCAGTATTTT
- TRBJ2-3 TRBD1 TRBV19 CASRVTLGQTQYF TGTGCCAGTAGGGTGACCCTGGGACAGACGCAGTATTTT
- TRBJ2-5 TRBD2 TRBV19 CASLSSGRGQETQYF TGTGCCAGTTTATCTAGCGGGAGAGGGCAAGAGACCCAGTACTTC
once TRBJ2-5 - TRBV10-1 CASSESLGLGETQYF TGCGCCAGCAGTGAGTCATTAGGGTTGGGAGAGACCCAGTACTTC
- TRBJ2-5 TRBD1 TRBV30 CAWSIGSRTGETQYF TGTGCCTGGAGCATCGGGTCGCGGACAGGAGAGACCCAGTACTTC
- TRBJ2-5 TRBD1 TRBV27 CASSLQGGTQYF TGTGCCAGCAGTCTACAGGGGGGGACCCAGTACTTC
- TRBJ2-7 - TRBV27 CASSLTSYEQYF TGTGCCAGCAGTTTGACTAGCTACGAGCAGTACTTC
- TRBJ2-7 - TRBV4-2 CASSQDRAVFSYEQYF TGTGCCAGCAGCCAAGATAGGGCGGTCTTCTCCTACGAGCAGTACTTC
once TRBJ2-3 TRBD2 TRBV13 CASSLAGLAAQEGTDTQYF TGTGCCAGCAGCTTAGCCGGACTAGCGGCACAGGAAGGCACAGATACGCAGTATTTT